This T cell receptor beta chain comes out of a study of blood T cell repertoires in COVID-19. Clones were sequenced by immunoSEQ multiplex PCR, and TCRdb holds only the in-frame ones, with some missing. Altogether roughly 450,000 clones are present, about 90% being singletons, with the ten largest covering approximately 0.65%. In Cohort 3, a recovered donor had either two negative PCRs, clearance, or symptom resolution. Per germline, CDR1 SQVTM and CDR2 ANQGSEA. This CDR3 is 14 amino acids long. The V gene lost 5 bases and the J gene lost 8 bases, with 19 bases spanning the gap. Sequencing was done on a sample of PBMCs or T cells enriched from blood (not recorded which). The chain combines TRBV29-1 with TRBJ2-1; maybe TRBD2 (5 bases). This receptor was obtained from a man aged 18 to 29 who had recovered from COVID-19. CDR3 residues: CSVLGGAGADEQFF. CDR3 sequence (DNA): TGCAGCGTTTTGGGCGGCGCAGGAGCGGATGAGCAGTTCTTC.